This TCR beta chain was documented in a study of blood T cell repertoires in COVID-19. Study at large: Whether acute or convalescent, the COVID-19 samples came from the United States, Italy and Spain. T cells, B-cell-depleted T cells, or PBMCs provided the cDNA or gDNA that served as material.

V dropped 5 bases and J dropped 4; count of bases not matched to a gene: 8. Germline CDR1 and CDR2: SGHVS and FNYEAQ. The CDR3 loop spans 15 amino acids. Per the original methods: Reference gene primers were amplified, and this amplification served to estimate nucleated cell counts. Libraries were prepared by immunoSEQ multiplex PCR; TCRdb keeps only in-frame clonotypes and omits some of them. The D gene and trimming were derived from the DNA, and the V and J assignments and clone size from that table. Here the sample spans roughly 150,000 clones, approximately 83% being singletons. The chain links TRBV7-6 to TRBJ2-5; TRBD1 matches 9 bases. Sequencing input: peripheral blood. This receptor was taken from a woman older than 75 with acute or convalescent COVID-19. In nucleotides, the CDR3 is TGTGCCAGCAGCAAAACAGGGGGCAAAGGAGAGACCCAGTACTTC. Translating it yields CASSKTGGKGETQYF.